This T cell receptor beta chain appears in the sequencing data of a study of kidney transplant recipient with SARS-CoV-2 infection. This clonotype was observed at least ten times. TCRdb called the reads again in MiXCR, with one record for every CDR3 protein. The sample has approximately 240,000 distinct CDR3 sequences; under 35% are singletons. V shed 1 base and J 2 bases; nucleotides not matched to a gene: 5. The CDR3 spans 16 residues. Germline V gene data show CDR1 as SEHNR and CDR2 as FQNEAQ (reference sequence). The sample consisted of a blood sample, taken at baseline and between days 110 and 120 from a kidney transplant recipient. The origin of this receptor is a male patient between 25 and 39 years old who had COVID-19 and was a kidney transplant recipient. Some T cells may be the graft donor's. V gene TRBV7-9 combines with J gene TRBJ1-3; TRBD1 aligns across 7 bases. In DNA form, the CDR3 reads TGTGCCAGCAGCTTAGGGGCTGACAGGGCTGGAAACACCATATATTTT. As protein: CASSLGADRAGNTIYF. The full variable domain, with the rest looked up from reference TRBV7-9 and TRBJ1-3, is DTGVSQNPRHKITKRGQNVTFRCDPISEHNRLYWYRQTLGQGPEFLTYFQNEAQLEKSRLLSDRFSAERPKGSFSTLEIQRTEQGDSAMYLCASSLGADRAGNTIYFGEGSWLTVV.